One and the same sample provided the 5 T cell receptor beta chains below, sequenced in a study of T cells in localized non-small cell lung cancer (dated by TCRdb to the early 2020s). Receptors were amplified or captured by the immunoSEQ multiplex PCR assay. TCRdb obtained this table from immuneACCESS and retained in-frame rearrangements with V and J assigned. These tables miss some clones; where compared with another copy, unresolved V genes account for less than half of the shortfall, and the remainder is unexplained. Across this sample there are about 54,000 clones, with around 81% seen only once. The top ten hold roughly 21% of the sample. The sample in question was peripheral blood, obtained before any cancer treatment. The source is a female donor of 60 years or more with stage II squamous cell lung carcinoma.

V usage is TRBV9 and J usage is TRBJ2-3, with 7 positions matching TRBD2. With 0 bases clipped from V and 8 bases from J, the junction kept 3 bases outside the gene matches. The germline V gene encodes CDR1 SGDLS and CDR2 YYNGEE. The length of the CDR3 is 13 residues. The CDR3 sequence: CASSVVGEGTQYF. CDR3 in DNA: TGTGCCAGCAGCGTAGTAGGGGAGGGTACGCAGTATTTT.

This chain joins TRBV5-4 and TRBJ2-7; 7 bases fit TRBD2. Germline loops: CDR1 SGHNT, CDR2 YYREEE (reference sequence). With 0 bases clipped from V and 2 bases from J, the junction kept 2 bases outside the gene matches. This CDR3 contains 14 residues. CDR3 DNA sequence: TGTGCCAGCAGCTTGGACGGGGGGACCTACGAGCAGTACTTC. Protein: CASSLDGGTYEQYF.

This clone was seen a handful of times. The gene calls are TRBV6-6 and TRBJ1-2; 7 nucleotides agree with TRBD1. The CDR3 is 12 amino acids. Per germline, CDR1 MNHNY and CDR2 SVGAGI (reference sequence). The V gene end was trimmed by 8 bases and the J gene end by 6 bases; junction bases not matched to a gene: 6. The CDR3 reads CASGTGAHGYTF. The CDR3 coding sequence is TGTGCCAGCGGAACAGGGGCACATGGCTACACCTTC.

A single count supports this clone. The genes are TRBV5-4 and TRBJ2-7; D gene unclear. V was trimmed by 4 bases and J by 0 bases, leaving 11 bases between them. Germline CDR1 is SGHNT and CDR2 is YYREEE (reference sequence). CDR3 size: 14 residues. Here the CDR3 reads CASSSPGPSYEQYF. As DNA, the CDR3 is TGTGCCAGCAGCAGTCCGGGTCCCTCCTACGAGCAGTACTTC.

This chain uses TRBV5-1 with TRBJ2-1; 8 bases are a match to TRBD2. Germline loops: CDR1 SGHRS, CDR2 YFSETQ. Trimming at V came to 4 bases and at J to 5 bases, leaving 5 bases not matched to a gene. CDR3 length: 14 residues. The CDR3 loop reads CASSQRGSHNEQFF. DNA for the CDR3: TGCGCCAGCAGCCAGCGGGGGAGCCACAATGAGCAGTTCTTC. The full variable domain, its missing parts supplied by reference TRBV5-1 and TRBJ2-1, is KAGVTQTPRYLIKTRGQQVTLSCSPISGHRSVSWYQQTPGQGLQFLFEYFSETQRNKGNFPGRFSGRQFSNSRSEMNVSTLELGDSALYLCASSQRGSHNEQFFGPGTRLTVL.